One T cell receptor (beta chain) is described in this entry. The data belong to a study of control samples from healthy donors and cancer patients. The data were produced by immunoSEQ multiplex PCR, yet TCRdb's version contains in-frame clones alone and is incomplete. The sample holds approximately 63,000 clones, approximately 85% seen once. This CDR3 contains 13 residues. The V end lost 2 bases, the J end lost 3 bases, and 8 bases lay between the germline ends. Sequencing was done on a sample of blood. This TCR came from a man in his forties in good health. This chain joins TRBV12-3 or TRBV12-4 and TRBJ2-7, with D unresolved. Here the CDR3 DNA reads TGTGCCAGCAGTTTATCCGCTCTCTACGAGCAGTACTTC. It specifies CASSLSALYEQYF.